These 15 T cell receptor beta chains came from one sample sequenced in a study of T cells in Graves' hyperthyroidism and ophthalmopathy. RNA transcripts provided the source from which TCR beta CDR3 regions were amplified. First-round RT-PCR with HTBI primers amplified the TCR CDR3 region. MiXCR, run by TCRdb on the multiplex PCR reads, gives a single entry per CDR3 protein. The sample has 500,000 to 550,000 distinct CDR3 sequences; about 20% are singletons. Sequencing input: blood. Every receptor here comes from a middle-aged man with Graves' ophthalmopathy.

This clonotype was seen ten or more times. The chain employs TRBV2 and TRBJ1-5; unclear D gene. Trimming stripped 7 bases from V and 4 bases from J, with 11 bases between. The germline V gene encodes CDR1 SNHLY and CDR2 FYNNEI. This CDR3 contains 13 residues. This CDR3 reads CASKERSNQPQHF. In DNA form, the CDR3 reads TGTGCCAGCAAGGAACGGTCTAATCAGCCCCAGCATTTT.

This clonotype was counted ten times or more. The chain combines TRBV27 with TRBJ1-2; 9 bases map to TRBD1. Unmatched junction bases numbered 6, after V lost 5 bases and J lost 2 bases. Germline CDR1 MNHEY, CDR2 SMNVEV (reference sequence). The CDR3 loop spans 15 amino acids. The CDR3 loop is CASSPLGQGNYGYTF. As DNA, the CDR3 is TGTGCCAGCAGTCCCCTCGGACAGGGGAACTATGGCTACACCTTC.

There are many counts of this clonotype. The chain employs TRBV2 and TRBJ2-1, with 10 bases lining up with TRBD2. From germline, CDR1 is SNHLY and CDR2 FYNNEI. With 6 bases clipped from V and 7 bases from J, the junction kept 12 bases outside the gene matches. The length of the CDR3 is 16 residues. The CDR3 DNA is TGTGCCAGCAGGCCAGACCTAGCGGGAGTGGGGAATGAGCAGTTCTTC. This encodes CASRPDLAGVGNEQFF.

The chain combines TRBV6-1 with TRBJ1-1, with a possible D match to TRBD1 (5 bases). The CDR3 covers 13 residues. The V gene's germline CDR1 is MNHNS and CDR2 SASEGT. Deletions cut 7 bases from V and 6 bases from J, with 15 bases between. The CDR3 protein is CASTNAGKAEAFF. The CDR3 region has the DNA TGTGCCAGCACTAACGCAGGGAAGGCTGAAGCTTTCTTT.

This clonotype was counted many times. CDR3: CASSLTGGMNTEAFF. The CDR3 nucleotides are TGTGCCAGCAGCTTAACTGGAGGGATGAACACTGAAGCTTTCTTT. This chain links TRBV7-3 with TRBJ1-1, with D unclear. Trimming left V 0 bases short and J 0 bases short, with 8 bases between. CDR1 SGHTA and CDR2 FQGTGA come from the germline V gene. CDR3 length: 15 residues.

CDR3 bases: TGCAGTGCTAGTGGTCTAGCGGGAGTGAAAAATGAGCAGTTCTTC. It yields the protein CSASGLAGVKNEQFF. The V call is TRBV20-1, the J call TRBJ2-1; the match to TRBD2 covers 10 bases. The germline CDR1 and CDR2 sequences are DFQATT and SNEGSKA (reference sequence). The CDR3 totals 15 residues. The V and J ends lost 3 bases and 7 bases, in that order; junction bases with no gene match: 9.

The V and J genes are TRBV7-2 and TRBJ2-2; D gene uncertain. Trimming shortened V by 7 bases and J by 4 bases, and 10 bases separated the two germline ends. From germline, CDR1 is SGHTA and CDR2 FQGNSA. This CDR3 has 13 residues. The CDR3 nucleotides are TGTGCCAGCACCCCTATCCTCACCGGGGAGCTGTTTTTT. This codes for CASTPILTGELFF.

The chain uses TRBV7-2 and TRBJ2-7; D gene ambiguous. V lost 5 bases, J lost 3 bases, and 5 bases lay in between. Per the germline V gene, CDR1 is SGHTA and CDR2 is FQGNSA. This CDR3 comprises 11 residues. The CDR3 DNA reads TGTGCCAGCAGCGCCTACTACGAGCAGTACTTC. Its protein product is CASSAYYEQYF.

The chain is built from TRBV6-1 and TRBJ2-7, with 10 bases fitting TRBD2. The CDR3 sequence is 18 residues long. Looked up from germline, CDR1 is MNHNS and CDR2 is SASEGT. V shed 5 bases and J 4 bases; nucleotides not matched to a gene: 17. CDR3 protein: CASSFQREGSFRPYEQYF. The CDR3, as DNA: TGTGCCAGCAGTTTCCAGCGGGAGGGATCCTTCCGCCCTTACGAGCAGTACTTC.

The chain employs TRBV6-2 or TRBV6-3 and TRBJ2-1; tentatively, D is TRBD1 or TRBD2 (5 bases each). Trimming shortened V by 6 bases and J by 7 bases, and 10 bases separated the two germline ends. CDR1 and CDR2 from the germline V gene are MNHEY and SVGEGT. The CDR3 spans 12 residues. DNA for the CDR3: TGTGCCAGCAGCCGGGGCGGTAATGAGCAGTTCTTC. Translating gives CASSRGGNEQFF.

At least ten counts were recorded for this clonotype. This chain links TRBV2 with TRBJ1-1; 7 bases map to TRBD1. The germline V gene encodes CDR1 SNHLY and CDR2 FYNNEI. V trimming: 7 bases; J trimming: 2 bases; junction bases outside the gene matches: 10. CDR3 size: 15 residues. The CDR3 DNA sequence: TGTGCCAGCATGTTCGACAGGGTCCATAACACTGAAGCTTTCTTT. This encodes CASMFDRVHNTEAFF.

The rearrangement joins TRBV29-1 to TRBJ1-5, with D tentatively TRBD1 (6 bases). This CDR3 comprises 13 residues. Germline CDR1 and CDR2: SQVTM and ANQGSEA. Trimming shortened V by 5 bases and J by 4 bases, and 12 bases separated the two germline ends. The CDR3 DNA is TGCAGCGTTCAGGGGACCGAGAATCAGCCCCAGCATTTT. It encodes CSVQGTENQPQHF.

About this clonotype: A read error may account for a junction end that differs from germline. The CDR3 DNA is TGTGCCATCAGAACCGGGACAGGGGGCGTGAATGGGCAGTTCTTC. Translating it yields CAIRTGTGGVNGQFF. This chain connects TRBV10-3 to TRBJ2-1; 12 bases line up with TRBD1. Germline loops: CDR1 ENHRY, CDR2 SYGVKD. The length of the CDR3 is 15 residues.

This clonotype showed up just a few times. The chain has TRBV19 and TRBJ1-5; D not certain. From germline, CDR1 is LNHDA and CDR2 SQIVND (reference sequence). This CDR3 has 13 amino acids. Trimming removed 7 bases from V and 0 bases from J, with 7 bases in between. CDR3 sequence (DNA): TGTGCCAGTAAACGGTATAGCAATCAGCCCCAGCATTTT. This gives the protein CASKRYSNQPQHF.

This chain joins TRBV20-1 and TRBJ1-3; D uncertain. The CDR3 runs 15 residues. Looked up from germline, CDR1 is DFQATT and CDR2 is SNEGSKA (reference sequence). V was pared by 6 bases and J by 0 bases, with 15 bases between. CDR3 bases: TGCAGTGCGCAAGACTTCTCGCCCTCTGGAAACACCATATATTTT. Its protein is CSAQDFSPSGNTIYF.